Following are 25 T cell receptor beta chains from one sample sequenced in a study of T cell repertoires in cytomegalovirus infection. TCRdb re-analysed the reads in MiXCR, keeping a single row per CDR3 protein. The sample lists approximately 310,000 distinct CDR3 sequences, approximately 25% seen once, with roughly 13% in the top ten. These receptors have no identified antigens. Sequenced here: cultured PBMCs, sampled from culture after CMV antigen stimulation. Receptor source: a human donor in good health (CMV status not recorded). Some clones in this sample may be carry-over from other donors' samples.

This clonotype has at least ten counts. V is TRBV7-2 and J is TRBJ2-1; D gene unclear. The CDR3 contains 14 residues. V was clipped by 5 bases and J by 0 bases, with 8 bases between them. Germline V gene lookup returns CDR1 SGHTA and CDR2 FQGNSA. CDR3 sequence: CASSPIGSYNEQFF. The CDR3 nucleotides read TGTGCCAGCAGCCCCATAGGCTCCTACAATGAGCAGTTCTTC. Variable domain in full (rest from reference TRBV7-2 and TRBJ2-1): GAGVSQSPSNKVTEKGKDVELRCDPISGHTALYWYRQSLGQGLEFLIYFQGNSAPDKSGLPSDRFSAERTGGSVSTLTIQRTQQEDSAVYLCASSPIGSYNEQFFGPGTRLTVL.

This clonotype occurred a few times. The DNA of the CDR3 is TGTGCCACCGGAAGCGGGACGGTACAAGAGACCCAGTACTTC. This encodes CATGSGTVQETQYF. The chain has TRBV12-3 or TRBV12-4 and TRBJ2-5, with 7 nucleotides matching TRBD2. V shed 10 bases and J 2 bases; nucleotides not matched to a gene: 10. This CDR3 has 14 amino acids.

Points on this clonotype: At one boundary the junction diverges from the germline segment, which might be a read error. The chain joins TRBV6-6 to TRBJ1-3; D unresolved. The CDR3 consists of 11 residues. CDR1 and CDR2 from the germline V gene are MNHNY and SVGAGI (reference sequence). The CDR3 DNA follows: TGTGCCAGCTGGGGTGGAAACACCAAATATTTT. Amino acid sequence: CASWGGNTKYF.

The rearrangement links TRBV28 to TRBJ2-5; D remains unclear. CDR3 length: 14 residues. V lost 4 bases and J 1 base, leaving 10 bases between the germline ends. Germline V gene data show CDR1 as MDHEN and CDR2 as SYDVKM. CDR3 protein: CASSSPTVQETQYF. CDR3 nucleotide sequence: TGTGCCAGCAGTTCTCCGACGGTCCAAGAGACCCAGTACTTC.

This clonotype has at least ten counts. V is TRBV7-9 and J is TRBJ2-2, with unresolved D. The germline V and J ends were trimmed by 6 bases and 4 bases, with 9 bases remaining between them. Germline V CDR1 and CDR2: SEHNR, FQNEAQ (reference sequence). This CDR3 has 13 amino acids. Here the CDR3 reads CASRFSGTGELFF. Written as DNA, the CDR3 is TGTGCCAGCAGATTTAGTGGCACCGGGGAGCTGTTTTTT.

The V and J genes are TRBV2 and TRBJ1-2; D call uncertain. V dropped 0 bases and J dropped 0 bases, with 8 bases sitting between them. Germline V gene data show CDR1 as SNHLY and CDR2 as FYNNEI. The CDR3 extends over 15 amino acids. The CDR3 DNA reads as TGTGCCAGCAGTGAAGCCGCGACACCTAACTATGGCTACACCTTC. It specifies CASSEAATPNYGYTF.

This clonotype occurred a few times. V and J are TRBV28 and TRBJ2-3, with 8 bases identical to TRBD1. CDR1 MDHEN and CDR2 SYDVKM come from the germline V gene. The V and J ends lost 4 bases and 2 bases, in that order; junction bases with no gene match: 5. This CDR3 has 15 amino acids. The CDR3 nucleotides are TGTGCCAGCAGTTCTGACAGGGGATACACAGATACGCAGTATTTT. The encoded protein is CASSSDRGYTDTQYF.

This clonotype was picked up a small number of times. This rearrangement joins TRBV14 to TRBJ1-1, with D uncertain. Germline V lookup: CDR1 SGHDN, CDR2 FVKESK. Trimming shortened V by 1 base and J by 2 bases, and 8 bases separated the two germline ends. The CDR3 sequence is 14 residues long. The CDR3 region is CASSQGMGNTEAFF. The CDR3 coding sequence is TGTGCCAGCAGCCAAGGTATGGGAAACACTGAAGCTTTCTTT.

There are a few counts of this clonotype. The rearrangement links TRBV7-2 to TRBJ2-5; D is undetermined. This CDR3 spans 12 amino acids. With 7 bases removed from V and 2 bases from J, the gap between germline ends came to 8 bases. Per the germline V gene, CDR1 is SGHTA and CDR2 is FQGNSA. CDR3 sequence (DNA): TGTGCCAGCACCAGCTTTCAAGAGACCCAGTACTTC. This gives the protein CASTSFQETQYF.

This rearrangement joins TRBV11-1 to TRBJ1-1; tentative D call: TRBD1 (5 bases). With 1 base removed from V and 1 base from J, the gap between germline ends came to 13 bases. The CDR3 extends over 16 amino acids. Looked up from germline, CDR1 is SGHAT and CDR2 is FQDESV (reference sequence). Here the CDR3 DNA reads TGTGCCAGCAGCTTAGAGCGGGGCAGGGCGAACACTGAAGCTTTCTTT. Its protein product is CASSLERGRANTEAFF.

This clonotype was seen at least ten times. CDR3 sequence reads: CASSRGTEDSRDIQYF. Written as DNA, the CDR3 is TGTGCCAGCAGTCGGGGGACCGAGGACTCAAGAGACATTCAGTACTTC. The V gene is TRBV12-3 or TRBV12-4, the J gene TRBJ2-4, with a possible D match to TRBD2 (6 bases). Trimming left V 5 bases short and J 8 bases short, with 22 bases between. The CDR3 totals 16 residues.

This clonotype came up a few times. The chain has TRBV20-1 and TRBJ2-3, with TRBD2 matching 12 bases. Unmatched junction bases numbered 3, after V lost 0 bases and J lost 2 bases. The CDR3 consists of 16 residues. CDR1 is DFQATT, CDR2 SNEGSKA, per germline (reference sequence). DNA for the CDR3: TGCAGTGCTAGAGAAGGACTAGCGGGGTCCACAGATACGCAGTATTTT. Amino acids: CSAREGLAGSTDTQYF.

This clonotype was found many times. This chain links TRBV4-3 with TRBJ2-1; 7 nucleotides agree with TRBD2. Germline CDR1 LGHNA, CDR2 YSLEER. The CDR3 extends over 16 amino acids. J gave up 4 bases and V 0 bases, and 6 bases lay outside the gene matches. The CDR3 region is CASSQDGDYSYNEQFF. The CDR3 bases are TGCGCCAGCAGCCAAGATGGGGACTACTCTTACAATGAGCAGTTCTTC.

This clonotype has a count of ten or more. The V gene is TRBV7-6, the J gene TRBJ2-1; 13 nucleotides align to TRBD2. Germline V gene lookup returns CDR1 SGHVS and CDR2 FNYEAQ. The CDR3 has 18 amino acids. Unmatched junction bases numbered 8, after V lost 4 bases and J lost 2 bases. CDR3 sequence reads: CASSYRTSGSAAYNEQFF. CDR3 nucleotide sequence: TGTGCCAGCAGCTACCGGACTAGCGGGAGTGCTGCCTACAATGAGCAGTTCTTC.

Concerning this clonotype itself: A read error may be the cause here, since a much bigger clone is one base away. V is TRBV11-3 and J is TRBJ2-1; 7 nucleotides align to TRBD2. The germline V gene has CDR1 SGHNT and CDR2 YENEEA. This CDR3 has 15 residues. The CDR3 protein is CASSLSGTSYDEQFF. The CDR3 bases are TGTGCCAGCAGCTTAAGCGGGACCTCCTACGATGAGCAGTTCTTC.

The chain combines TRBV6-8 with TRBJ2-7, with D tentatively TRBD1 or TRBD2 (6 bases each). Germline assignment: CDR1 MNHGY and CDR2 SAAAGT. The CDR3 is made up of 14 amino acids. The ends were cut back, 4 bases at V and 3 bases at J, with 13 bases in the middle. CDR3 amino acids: CASSLGGSHYEQYF. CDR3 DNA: TGTGCCAGCAGTTTGGGGGGCTCCCACTACGAGCAGTACTTC.

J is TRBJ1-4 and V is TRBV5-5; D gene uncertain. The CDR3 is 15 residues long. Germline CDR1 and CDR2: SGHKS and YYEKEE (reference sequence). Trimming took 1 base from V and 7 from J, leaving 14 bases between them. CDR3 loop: CASSLLTQSGEKLFF. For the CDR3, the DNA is TGTGCCAGCAGCTTGTTGACCCAATCCGGTGAAAAACTGTTTTTT.

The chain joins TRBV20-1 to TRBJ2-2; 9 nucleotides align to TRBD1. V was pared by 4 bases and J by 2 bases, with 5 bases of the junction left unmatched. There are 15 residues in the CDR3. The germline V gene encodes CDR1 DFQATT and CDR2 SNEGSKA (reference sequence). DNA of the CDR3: TGCAGTGCTACACAACAGGGGGCAAACACCGGGGAGCTGTTTTTT. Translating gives CSATQQGANTGELFF.

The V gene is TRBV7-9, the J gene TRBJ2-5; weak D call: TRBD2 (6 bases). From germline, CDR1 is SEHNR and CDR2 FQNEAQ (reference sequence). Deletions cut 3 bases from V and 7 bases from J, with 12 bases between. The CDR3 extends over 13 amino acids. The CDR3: CASSLNEEGTQYF. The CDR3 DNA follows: TGTGCCAGCAGCTTGAATGAGGAGGGGACCCAGTACTTC.

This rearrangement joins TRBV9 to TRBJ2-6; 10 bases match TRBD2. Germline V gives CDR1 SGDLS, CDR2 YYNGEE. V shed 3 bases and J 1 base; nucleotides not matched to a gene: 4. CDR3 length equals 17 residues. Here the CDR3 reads CASSEQLAGSGANVLTF. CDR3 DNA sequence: TGTGCCAGCAGCGAGCAACTAGCGGGGTCTGGGGCCAACGTCCTGACTTTC.

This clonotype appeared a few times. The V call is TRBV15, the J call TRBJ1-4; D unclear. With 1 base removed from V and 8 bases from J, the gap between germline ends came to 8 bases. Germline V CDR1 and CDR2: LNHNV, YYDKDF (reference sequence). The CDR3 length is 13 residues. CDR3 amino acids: CATSRGASEKLFF. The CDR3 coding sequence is TGTGCCACCAGCAGAGGCGCATCGGAAAAACTGTTTTTT.

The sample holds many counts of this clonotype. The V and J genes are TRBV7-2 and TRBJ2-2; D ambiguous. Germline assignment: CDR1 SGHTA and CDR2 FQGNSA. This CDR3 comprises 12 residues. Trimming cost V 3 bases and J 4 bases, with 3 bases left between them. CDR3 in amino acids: CASSFSTGELFF. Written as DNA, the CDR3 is TGTGCCAGCAGCTTTAGCACCGGGGAGCTGTTTTTT.

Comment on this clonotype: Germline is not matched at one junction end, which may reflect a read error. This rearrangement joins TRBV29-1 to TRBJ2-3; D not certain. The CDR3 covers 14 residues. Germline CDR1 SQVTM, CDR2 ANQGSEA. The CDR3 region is CSVEGGVGTDTQYF. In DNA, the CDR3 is TGCAGCGTCGAAGGCGGCGTTGGCACAGATACGCAGTATTTT.

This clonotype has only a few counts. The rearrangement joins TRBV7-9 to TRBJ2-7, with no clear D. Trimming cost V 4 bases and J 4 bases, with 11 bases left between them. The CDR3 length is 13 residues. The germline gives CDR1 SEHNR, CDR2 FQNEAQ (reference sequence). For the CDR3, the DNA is TGTGCCAGCAGCTCCCAGCACCTGTACGAGCAGTACGTC. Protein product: CASSSQHLYEQYV.

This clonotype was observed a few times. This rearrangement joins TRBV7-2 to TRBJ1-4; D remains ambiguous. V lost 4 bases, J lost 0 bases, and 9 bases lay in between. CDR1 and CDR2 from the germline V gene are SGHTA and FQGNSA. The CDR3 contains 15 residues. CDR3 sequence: CASSSTLTTNEKLFF. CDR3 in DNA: TGTGCCAGCAGCTCGACATTAACAACTAATGAAAAACTGTTTTTT.